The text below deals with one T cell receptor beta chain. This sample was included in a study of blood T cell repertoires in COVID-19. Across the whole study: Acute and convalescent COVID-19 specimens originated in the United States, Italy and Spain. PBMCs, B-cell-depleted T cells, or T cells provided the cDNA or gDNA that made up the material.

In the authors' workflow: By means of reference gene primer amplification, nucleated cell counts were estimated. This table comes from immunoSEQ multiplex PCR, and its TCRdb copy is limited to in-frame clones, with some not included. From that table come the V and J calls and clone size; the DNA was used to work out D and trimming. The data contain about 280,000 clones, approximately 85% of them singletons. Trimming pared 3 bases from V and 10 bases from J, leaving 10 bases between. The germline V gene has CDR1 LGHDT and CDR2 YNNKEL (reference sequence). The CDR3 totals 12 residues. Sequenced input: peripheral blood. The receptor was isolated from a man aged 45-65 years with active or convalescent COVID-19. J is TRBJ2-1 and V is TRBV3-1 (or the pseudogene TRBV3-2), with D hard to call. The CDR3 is CASSQRNLEQFF. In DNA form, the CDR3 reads TGTGCCAGCAGCCAGCGGAATCTGGAGCAGTTCTTC.